This T cell receptor beta chain stems from a study of T-cell reconstitution after alpha-beta-depleted transplantation in children. Unique molecular identifiers were incorporated when the TCRbeta library was constructed. TCRdb re-derived calls from the PCR reads in MiXCR, one entry per CDR3 protein. The sample carries hundreds of thousands of distinct CDR3 sequences, about an eighth recorded once. Details on this clonotype: Antigen: not known.

Points from the study as a whole: There were some patients whose high TCRbeta diversity at day 60 came from surviving recipient T cells and thymic progenitors. Expanded clones from the graft, numbering several hundred, reportedly supplied alpha-beta T cells about two months after transplant. From newly produced T cells came most of the T-cell counts and diversity one year after transplant.

The receptor was derived from a girl aged 2-10 years with congenital amegakaryocytic thrombocytopenia, due to receive a stem cell transplant. The sample here was PBMCs, taken before TCRalphabeta/CD19-depleted stem cell transplant.

As DNA, the CDR3 is TGCAGTGGCTACCGTACAGATACGCAGTATTTT. Translation: CSGYRTDTQYF. This chain joins TRBV20-1 and TRBJ2-3; D is unresolved. The CDR3 has 11 residues. CDR1 DFQATT and CDR2 SNEGSKA come from the germline V gene (reference sequence). V was clipped by 7 bases and J by 3 bases, with 8 bases between them.